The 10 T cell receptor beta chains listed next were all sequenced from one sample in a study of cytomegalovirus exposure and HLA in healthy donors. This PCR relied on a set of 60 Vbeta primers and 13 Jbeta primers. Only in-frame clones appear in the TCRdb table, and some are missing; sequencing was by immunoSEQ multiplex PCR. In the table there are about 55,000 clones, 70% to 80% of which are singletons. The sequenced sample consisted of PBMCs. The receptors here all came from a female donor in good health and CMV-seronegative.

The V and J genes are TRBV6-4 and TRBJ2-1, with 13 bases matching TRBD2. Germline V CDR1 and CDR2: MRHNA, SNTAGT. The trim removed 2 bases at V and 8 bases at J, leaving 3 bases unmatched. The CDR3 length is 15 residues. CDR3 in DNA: TGTGCCAGCAGTGACACTAGCGGGGGGGCCGATGAGCAGTTCTTC. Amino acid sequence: CASSDTSGGADEQFF.

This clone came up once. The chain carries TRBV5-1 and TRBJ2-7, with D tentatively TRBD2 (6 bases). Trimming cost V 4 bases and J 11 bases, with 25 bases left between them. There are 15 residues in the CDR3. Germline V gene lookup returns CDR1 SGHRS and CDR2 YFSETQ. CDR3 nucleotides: TGCGCCAGCAGCCAATATACTACCGGGACTCGAAAGGAGTACTTC. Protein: CASSQYTTGTRKEYF.

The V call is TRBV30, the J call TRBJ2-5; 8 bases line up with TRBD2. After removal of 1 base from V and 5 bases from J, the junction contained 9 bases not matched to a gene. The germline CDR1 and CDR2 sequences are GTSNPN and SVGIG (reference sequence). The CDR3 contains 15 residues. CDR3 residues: CAWSAQSGGRETQYF. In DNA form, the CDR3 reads TGTGCCTGGAGTGCGCAAAGCGGGGGAAGGGAGACCCAGTACTTC. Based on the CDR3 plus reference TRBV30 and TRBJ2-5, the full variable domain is SQTIHQWPATLVQPVGSPLSLECTVEGTSNPNLYWYRQAAGRGLQLLFYSVGIGQISSEVPQNLSASRPQDRQFILSSKKLLLSDSGFYLCAWSAQSGGRETQYFGPGTRLLVL.

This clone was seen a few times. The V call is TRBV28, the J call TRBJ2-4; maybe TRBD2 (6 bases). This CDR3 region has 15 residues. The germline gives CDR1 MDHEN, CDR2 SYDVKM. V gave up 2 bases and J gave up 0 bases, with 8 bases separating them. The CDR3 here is CASSLAGSAKNIQYF. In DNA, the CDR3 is TGTGCCAGCAGTTTAGCGGGGTCAGCCAAAAACATTCAGTACTTC.

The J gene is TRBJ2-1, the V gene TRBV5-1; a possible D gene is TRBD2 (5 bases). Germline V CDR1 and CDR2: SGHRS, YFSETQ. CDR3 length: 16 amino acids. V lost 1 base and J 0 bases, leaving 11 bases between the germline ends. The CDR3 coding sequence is TGCGCCAGCAGCTTGTCGGCGGAGGTCTCCTACAATGAGCAGTTCTTC. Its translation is CASSLSAEVSYNEQFF.

For the CDR3, the DNA is TGTGCCTGGAGAGCTTTGCCAGGGAGGACAGGGTCTAGCGAGCAGTACTTC. It encodes CAWRALPGRTGSSEQYF. The rearrangement uses TRBV30 and TRBJ2-7, with 8 positions matching TRBD1. This CDR3 has 17 residues. The germline CDR1 and CDR2 sequences are GTSNPN and SVGIG (reference sequence). V lost 3 bases and J lost 6; bases outside the gene matches: 19.

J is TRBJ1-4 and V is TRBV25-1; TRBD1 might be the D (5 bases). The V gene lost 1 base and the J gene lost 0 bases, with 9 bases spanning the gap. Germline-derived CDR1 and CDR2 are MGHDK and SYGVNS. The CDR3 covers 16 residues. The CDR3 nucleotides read TGTGCCAGCAGTGAATCTGGGGCCCCAACTAATGAAAAACTGTTTTTT. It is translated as CASSESGAPTNEKLFF.

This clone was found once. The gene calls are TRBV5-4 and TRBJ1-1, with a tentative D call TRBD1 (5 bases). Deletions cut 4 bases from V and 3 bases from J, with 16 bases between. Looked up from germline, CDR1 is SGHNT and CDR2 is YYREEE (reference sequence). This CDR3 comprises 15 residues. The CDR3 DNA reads TGTGCCAGCAGCCCGGGACTCAGGAAGGACACTGAAGCTTTCTTT. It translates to CASSPGLRKDTEAFF. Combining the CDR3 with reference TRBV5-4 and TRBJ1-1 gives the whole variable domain ETGVTQSPTHLIKTRGQQVTLRCSSQSGHNTVSWYQQALGQGPQFIFQYYREEENGRGNFPPRFSGLQFPNYSSELNVNALELDDSALYLCASSPGLRKDTEAFFGQGTRLTVV.

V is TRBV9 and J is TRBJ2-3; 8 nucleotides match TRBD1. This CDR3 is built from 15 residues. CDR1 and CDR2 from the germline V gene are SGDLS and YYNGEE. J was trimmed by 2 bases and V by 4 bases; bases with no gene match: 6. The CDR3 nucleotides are TGTGCCAGCAGCCCTGGACAGGGTTCCACAGATACGCAGTATTTT. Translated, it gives CASSPGQGSTDTQYF.

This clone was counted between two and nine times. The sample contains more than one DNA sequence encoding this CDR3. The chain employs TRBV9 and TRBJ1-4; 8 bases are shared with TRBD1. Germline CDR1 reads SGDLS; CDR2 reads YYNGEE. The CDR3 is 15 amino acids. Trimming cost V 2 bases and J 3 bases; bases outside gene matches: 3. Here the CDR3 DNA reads TGTGCCAGCAGCGTCGGACAGGGTGCTAATGAAAAACTGTTTTTT. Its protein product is CASSVGQGANEKLFF. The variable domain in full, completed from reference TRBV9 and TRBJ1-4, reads DSGVTQTPKHLITATGQRVTLRCSPRSGDLSVYWYQQSLDQGLQFLIQYYNGEERAKGNILERFSAQQFPDLHSELNLSSLELGDSALYFCASSVGQGANEKLFFGSGTQLSVL.